The clone carrying this T cell receptor (beta chain) was found many times. The antigen remains unidentified. A much larger clonotype is one base distant, so this may be a read error. Germline V gene lookup returns CDR1 SGHTA and CDR2 FQGTGA. This CDR3 is built from 15 residues. The V segment lost 4 bases and the J segment 10 bases; nucleotides outside the gene matches: 13. The sample is drawn from a study of regulatory T cells in long-lasting Graves disease. About the research overall: Antithyroid drug intake by newly diagnosed Graves' patients had lasted under 3 months.

Findings of the study overall: Persistent-disease Graves' patients showed less TCR diversity than new cases. Segments TRBV28, TRBJ1-2 and TRBJ2-5 showed preferential usage in persistent disease.

iRepertoire HTBI primers and Arm-PCR of CDR3 regions built TCR beta libraries. TCRdb independently ran MiXCR on the multiplex PCR reads; one entry per CDR3 protein. The data contain some 250,000 distinct CDR3 sequences, 20% of them singletons. This sample's time point: newly diagnosed GD, antithyroid drugs for less than 3 months. Extracted RNA from PBMCs served as the source of the TCR library. Patients hailed from an endocrinology department in Xi'an, China. Specimen: peripheral blood mononuclear cells (PBMCs), collected at new diagnosis, from a patient treated with antithyroid drugs. This sequence originates from a female donor with Graves disease. This sequence joins TRBV7-3 and TRBJ2-3; 8 bases agree with TRBD1. CDR3 sequence (DNA): TGTGCCAGCAGCTCTTCAGGGGGCGGTGTTGATGCGCAGTATTTT. Its translation: CASSSSGGGVDAQYF.